Following are 6 T cell receptor beta chains from one sample sequenced in a study of beta chain features in type 1 diabetes. The study's findings and limits: In every one of the four CD4+ subsets, TCRB CDR3s were moderately but significantly shorter in Type 1 diabetes patients.

Which antigens these TCRs recognize remains unknown. What was sequenced were expressed TCRB transcripts, since all of the isolated RNA had been reverse transcribed. TCRdb keeps only in-frame clones here, not all; method: immunoSEQ multiplex PCR. The sample consists of fewer than 110,000 clones, roughly 28% of them appearing once. Sequencing was carried out using central memory CD4+ T cells from blood. The receptors derive from a woman aged 18-29 years with type 1 diabetes.

The chain has TRBV2 and TRBJ2-7; D ambiguous. Deletions cut 3 bases from V and 0 bases from J, with 12 bases between. Germline loops: CDR1 SNHLY, CDR2 FYNNEI. This CDR3 comprises 15 residues. The chain's CDR3 is CASSEGPAGSYEQYV. CDR3 DNA: TGTGCCAGCAGTGAGGGCCCCGCCGGCTCCTACGAGCAGTACGTC.

This sequence joins TRBV19 and TRBJ1-2, with 9 bases lining up with TRBD1. Germline CDR1 reads LNHDA; CDR2 reads SQIVND (reference sequence). Losses at the gene ends were 4 bases for V and 2 bases for J; bases not matched to a gene: 2. This CDR3 has 14 residues. For the CDR3, the DNA is TGTGCCAGTAGTACTGACAGGGGGAACTATGGCTACACCTTC. Amino acids: CASSTDRGNYGYTF.

This clone was seen only a few times. V and J are TRBV5-1 and TRBJ2-1, with 10 bases lining up with TRBD2. The CDR3 loop spans 17 amino acids. The V gene end was trimmed by 2 bases and the J gene end by 7 bases; junction bases not matched to a gene: 12. Germline CDR1 reads SGHRS; CDR2 reads YFSETQ. CDR3 DNA sequence: TGCGCCAGCAGCTTAAAATCGGCTAGCGGGAGTTGGAATGAGCAGTTCTTC. Amino acid sequence: CASSLKSASGSWNEQFF.

The gene calls are TRBV10-3 and TRBJ1-4; 8 nucleotides match TRBD1. Germline values: CDR1 ENHRY, CDR2 SYGVKD. The CDR3 loop spans 15 amino acids. Trimming took 8 bases from V and 0 from J; bases not matched to a gene: 5. The CDR3 DNA sequence: TGTGCCATCGGGACAGGCCTTGCAACTAATGAAAAACTGTTTTTT. Protein product: CAIGTGLATNEKLFF.

The sample holds one count of this clone. The genes are TRBV9 and TRBJ2-3; D gene unclear. V was clipped by 0 bases and J by 5 bases, with 7 bases between them. The CDR3 covers 13 residues. CDR1 and CDR2 (germline): SGDLS, YYNGEE. CDR3 DNA sequence: TGTGCCAGCAGCGTAGTTACTCGAGATACGCAGTATTTT. The encoded protein is CASSVVTRDTQYF.

This clone was seen just once. The V gene is TRBV18, the J gene TRBJ2-5; D may be TRBD1 (7 bases). The V end lost 1 base, the J end lost 5 bases, and 14 bases lay between the germline ends. This CDR3 has 15 amino acids. Per germline, CDR1 KGHSH and CDR2 LQKENI. The CDR3 loop reads CASSPRQGGTETQYF. CDR3 sequence (DNA): TGTGCCAGCTCACCACGCCAGGGGGGAACGGAGACCCAGTACTTC.